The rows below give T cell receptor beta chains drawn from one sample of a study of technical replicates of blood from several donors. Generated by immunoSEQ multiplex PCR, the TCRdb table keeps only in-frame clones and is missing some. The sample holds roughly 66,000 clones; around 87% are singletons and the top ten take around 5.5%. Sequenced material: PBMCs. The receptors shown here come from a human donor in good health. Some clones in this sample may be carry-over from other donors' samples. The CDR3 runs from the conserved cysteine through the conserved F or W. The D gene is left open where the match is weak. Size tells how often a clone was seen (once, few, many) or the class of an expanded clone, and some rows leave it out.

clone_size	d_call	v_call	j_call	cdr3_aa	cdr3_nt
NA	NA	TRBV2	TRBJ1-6	CASNLQISPLHF	TGTGCCAGCAATCTACAGATTTCACCCCTCCACTTT
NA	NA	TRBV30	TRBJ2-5	CARGSGETQYF	TGTGCCCGGGGTAGTGGAGAGACCCAGTACTTC
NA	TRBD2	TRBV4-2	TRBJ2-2	CASSQSPSGVGGSPGELFF	TGTGCCAGCAGCCAAAGCCCCTCCGGAGTTGGCGGGAGCCCCGGGGAGCTGTTTTTT
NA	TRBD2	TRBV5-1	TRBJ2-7	CASSLSAGGSEQYF	TGCGCCAGCAGCTTGTCGGCGGGAGGATCCGAGCAGTACTTC
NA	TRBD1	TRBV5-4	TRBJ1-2	CASRITGDGYTF	TGTGCCAGCAGGATCACAGGGGATGGCTACACCTTC
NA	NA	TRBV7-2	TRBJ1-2	CASTSLRGDDGYTF	TGTGCCAGCACCAGCCTTAGGGGTGACGATGGCTACACCTTC
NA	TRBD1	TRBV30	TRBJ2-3	CAWSPGQITDTQYF	TGTGCCTGGAGCCCGGGACAGATCACAGATACGCAGTATTTT
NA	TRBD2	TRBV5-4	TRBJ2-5	CASSRSGGRQETQYF	TGTGCCAGCAGCCGTAGCGGGGGGCGGCAAGAGACCCAGTACTTC
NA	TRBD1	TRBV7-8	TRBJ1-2	CASSTHRGPGYTF	TGTGCCAGCAGCACTCACAGGGGGCCTGGCTACACCTTC
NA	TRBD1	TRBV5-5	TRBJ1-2	CASSLGEGARVGGYTF	TGTGCCAGCAGCTTGGGAGAGGGGGCGCGGGTTGGAGGCTACACCTTC
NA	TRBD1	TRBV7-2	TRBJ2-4	CASRREATGENIQYF	TGTGCCAGCAGACGAGAGGCGACAGGGGAAAACATTCAGTACTTC
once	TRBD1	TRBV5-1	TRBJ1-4	CASSLTGQGNEKLFF	TGCGCCAGCAGCTTGACGGGACAGGGGAATGAAAAACTGTTTTTT
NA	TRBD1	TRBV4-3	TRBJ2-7	CASSHYFQGADYEQYF	TGCGCCAGCAGCCATTACTTTCAGGGGGCGGATTACGAGCAGTACTTC
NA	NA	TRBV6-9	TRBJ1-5	CASSYSIRVKHQPQHF	TGTGCCAGCAGTTATTCAATCCGGGTTAAACATCAGCCCCAGCATTTT
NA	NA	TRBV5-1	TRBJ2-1	CASSPSLSSYNEQFF	TGCGCCAGCAGCCCATCCCTGAGCTCCTACAATGAGCAGTTCTTC
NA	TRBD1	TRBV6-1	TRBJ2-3	CASSKLGQGIDTQYF	TGTGCCAGCAGTAAGCTGGGACAGGGGATAGATACGCAGTATTTT
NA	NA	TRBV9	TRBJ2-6	CASSGKAGSGANVLTF	TGTGCCAGCAGCGGAAAAGCAGGGTCTGGGGCCAACGTCCTGACTTTC
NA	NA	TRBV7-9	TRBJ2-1	CASSLKDFLEQFF	TGTGCCAGCAGCTTAAAAGACTTTCTTGAGCAGTTCTTC
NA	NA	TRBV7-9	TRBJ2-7	CASSSVRTGRTYEQYF	TGTGCCAGCAGCTCGGTCAGAACAGGGAGAACCTACGAGCAGTACTTC
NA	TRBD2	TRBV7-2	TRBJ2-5	CASSQTSGRVETQYF	TGTGCCAGCAGCCAAACTAGCGGGAGGGTTGAGACCCAGTACTTC
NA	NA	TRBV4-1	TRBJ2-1	CASSQDPQGNEQFF	TGCGCCAGCAGCCAAGACCCCCAGGGCAATGAGCAGTTCTTC
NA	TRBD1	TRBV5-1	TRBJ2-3	CASIRDSQDDTQYF	TGCGCCAGCATCAGGGACAGCCAGGACGATACGCAGTATTTT
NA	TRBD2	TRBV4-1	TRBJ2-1	CASSQPSGGALEQFF	TGCGCCAGCAGCCAGCCTAGCGGGGGGGCCCTTGAGCAGTTCTTC
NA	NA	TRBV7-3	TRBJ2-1	CASSSDSNEQFF	TGTGCCAGCAGCTCGGACTCAAATGAGCAGTTCTTC
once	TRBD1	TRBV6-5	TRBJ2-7	CASSYGQGAYEQYF	TGTGCCAGCAGTTACGGACAGGGGGCCTACGAGCAGTACTTC
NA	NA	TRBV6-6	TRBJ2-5	CASMREETQYF	TGTGCCAGCATGAGGGAAGAGACCCAGTACTTC
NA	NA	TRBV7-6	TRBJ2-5	CASSPSGFQETQYF	TGTGCCAGCAGCCCCTCGGGATTCCAAGAGACCCAGTACTTC
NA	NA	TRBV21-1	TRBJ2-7	CASRTGGWASKNGLHF	TGTGCCAGCAGGACGGGGGGCTGGGCTAGCAAAAATGGGTTGCACTTC
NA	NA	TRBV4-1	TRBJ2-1	CASSQDTSPALFF	TGCGCCAGCAGCCAAGATACTAGCCCAGCTCTGTTCTTC
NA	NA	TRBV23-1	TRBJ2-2	CASLWKRGLTNTGELFF	TGCGCCAGCCTATGGAAGAGAGGACTAACGAACACCGGGGAGCTGTTTTTT
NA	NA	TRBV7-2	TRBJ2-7	CASSLVIGGSGSYEQYF	TGTGCCAGCAGCTTAGTAATTGGGGGGTCCGGCTCCTACGAGCAGTACTTC
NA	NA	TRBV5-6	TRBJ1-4	CASSHEGGPSNEKLFF	TGTGCCAGCAGCCACGAGGGGGGGCCATCTAATGAAAAACTGTTTTTT
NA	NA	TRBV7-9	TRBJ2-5	CASSQEETQYF	TGTGCCAGCAGTCAAGAGGAGACCCAGTACTTC
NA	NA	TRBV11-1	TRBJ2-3	CASSLRGGGVTDTQYF	TGTGCCAGCAGCTTACGGGGAGGGGGAGTCACAGATACGCAGTATTTT
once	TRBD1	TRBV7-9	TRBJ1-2	CASSLTGEDWGYTF	TGTGCCAGCAGTCTGACAGGGGAAGATTGGGGCTACACCTTC
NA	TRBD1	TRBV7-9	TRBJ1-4	CASSPTGTGDEKLFF	TGTGCCAGCAGCCCAACCGGGACAGGGGATGAAAAACTGTTTTTT
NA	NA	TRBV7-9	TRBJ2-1	CASSSRDNNEQFF	TGTGCCAGCAGCTCCAGGGACAACAATGAGCAGTTCTTC
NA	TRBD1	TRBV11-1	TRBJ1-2	CASSLDRTYGYTF	TGTGCCAGCAGCCTGGACAGGACATATGGCTACACCTTC
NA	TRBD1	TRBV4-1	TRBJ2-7	CASSQPGQKYEQYF	TGCGCCAGCAGCCAACCGGGACAGAAATACGAGCAGTACTTC
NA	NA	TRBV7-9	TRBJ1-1	CAGTLGGLGTEAFF	TGTGCCGGCACTCTGGGGGGGCTCGGCACTGAAGCTTTCTTT
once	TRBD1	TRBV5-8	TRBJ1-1	CASSFDRVNTEAFF	TGTGCCAGCAGCTTTGACAGGGTGAACACTGAAGCTTTCTTT
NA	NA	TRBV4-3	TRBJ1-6	CASSQESGGSRSPLHF	TGCGCCAGCAGCCAAGAATCAGGAGGGAGCCGGTCACCCCTCCACTTT
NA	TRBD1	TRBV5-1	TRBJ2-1	CASSSTGTGKFEQFF	TGCGCCAGCAGCTCTACCGGGACAGGGAAATTTGAGCAGTTCTTC
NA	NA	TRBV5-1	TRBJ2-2	CASSPRTPRLGELFF	TGCGCCAGCAGCCCCAGGACACCCCGTTTGGGGGAGCTGTTTTTT
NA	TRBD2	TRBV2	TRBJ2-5	CASSAGTSGRVENF	TGTGCCAGCAGCGCCGGGACTAGCGGGAGGGTCGAGAACTTC
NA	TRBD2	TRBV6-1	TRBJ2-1	CASSLRGGNNEQFF	TGTGCCAGCAGTCTGCGGGGGGGTAACAATGAGCAGTTCTTC
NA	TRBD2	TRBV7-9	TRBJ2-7	CASSPSGVIYEQYF	TGTGCCAGCAGCCCCAGCGGGGTCATCTACGAGCAGTACTTC
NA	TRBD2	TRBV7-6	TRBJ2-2	CASSEGAGVRTGELFF	TGTGCCAGCAGCGAGGGAGCGGGGGTTCGAACCGGGGAGCTGTTTTTT
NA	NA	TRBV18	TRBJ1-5	CASSPPEMGQGPQHF	TGTGCCAGCTCACCACCGGAAATGGGCCAGGGGCCCCAGCATTTT
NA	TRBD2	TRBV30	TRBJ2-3	CAWSGAGGRDTQYF	TGTGCCTGGAGTGGAGCGGGAGGGCGGGATACGCAGTATTTT
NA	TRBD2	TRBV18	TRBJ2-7	CASSPRGLAVDEQYF	TGTGCCAGCTCACCGAGGGGACTAGCGGTCGACGAGCAGTACTTC
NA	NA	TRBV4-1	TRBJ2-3	CASSQVWRVVDTQYF	TGCGCCAGCAGCCAAGTCTGGCGGGTCGTAGATACGCAGTATTTT
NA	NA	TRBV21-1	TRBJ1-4	CASSGFRGRLTKLFF	TGTGCCAGCAGCGGGTTCAGGGGGCGCCTGACAAAACTGTTTTTT
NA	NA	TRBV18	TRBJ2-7	CASSSGTLTEQYF	TGTGCCAGCTCATCCGGGACACTTACCGAGCAGTACTTC
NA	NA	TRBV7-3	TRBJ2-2	CASSLSRGGELFF	TGTGCCAGCAGCTTAAGTAGGGGCGGGGAGCTGTTTTTT